What follows are 16 T cell receptor beta chains derived from one specimen sequenced in a study of Graves' ophthalmopathy and Graves' hyperthyroidism listed by TCRdb under 2018. Sequencing was carried out with an Illumina HiSeq 2000. For repertoire sequencing, TCR beta CDR3 regions were amplified from RNA transcripts. The first round was an RT-PCR using HTBI primers with the Qiagen OneStep RT-PCR kit, and this first round was followed by a second-round multiplex PCR, then size selection and purification. TCRdb trimmed the raw reads at Q25, called clones with MiXCR and kept productive beta chains. Entries that share a CDR3 protein sequence are merged under the most common genes and DNA. Recorded for this sample are about 480,000 distinct CDR3 sequences; about 15% of them occurred a single time. More than 8.5% of the sample is taken by the ten largest. The sequencing input was blood. These receptors were collected from a young woman with Graves' ophthalmopathy. Donor details come from another sample of the same person, matched by shared clones.

This clonotype has ten or more counts. The J gene is TRBJ1-6, the V gene TRBV30; D is uncertain. CDR1 and CDR2 from the germline V gene are GTSNPN and SVGIG (reference sequence). The length of the CDR3 is 15 residues. V was pared by 0 bases and J by 7 bases, with 13 bases between. CDR3 coding DNA: TGTGCCTGGAGTGTTCTCGCAGGCCCAAATTCACCCCTCCACTTT. As protein: CAWSVLAGPNSPLHF.

This clonotype was seen repeatedly, ten times or more. This rearrangement joins TRBV6-5 to TRBJ1-5; no clear D gene. V lost 5 bases and J 3 bases, leaving 11 bases between the germline ends. This CDR3 has 14 residues. Germline assignment: CDR1 MNHEY and CDR2 SVGAGI. The CDR3 protein is CASSRGLNNQPQHF. DNA for the CDR3: TGTGCCAGCAGTCGCGGGTTGAACAATCAGCCCCAGCATTTT.

There are many counts of this clonotype. CDR3 protein: CASSPSGTSRAYEQYF. CDR3 nucleotide sequence: TGTGCCAGCAGCCCCAGCGGGACTAGTCGAGCCTACGAGCAGTACTTC. J is TRBJ2-7 and V is TRBV28; 8 bases line up with TRBD2. Trimming took 6 bases from V and 2 from J; bases not matched to a gene: 12. The CDR3 totals 16 residues. The germline CDR1 and CDR2 sequences are MDHEN and SYDVKM.

This clonotype was recorded at least ten times. CDR3 in amino acids: CASSLGQGPIEQYF. As DNA, the CDR3 is TGTGCCAGTAGTCTCGGACAGGGGCCCATCGAGCAGTACTTC. The chain recombines TRBV19 with TRBJ2-7; TRBD1 matches at 9 bases. The V gene end was trimmed by 5 bases and the J gene end by 6 bases; junction bases not matched to a gene: 8. CDR1 is LNHDA, CDR2 SQIVND, per germline (reference sequence). The CDR3 extends over 14 amino acids. The full variable domain, with the rest looked up from reference TRBV19 and TRBJ2-7, is DGGITQSPKYLFRKEGQNVTLSCEQNLNHDAMYWYRQDPGQGLRLIYYSQIVNDFQKGDIAEGYSVSREKKESFPLTVTSAQKNPTAFYLCASSLGQGPIEQYFGPGTRLTVT.

This clonotype was counted ten times or more. The genes are TRBV14 and TRBJ2-2; 11 bases map to TRBD1. The ends lost 6 bases at V and 6 bases at J; junction bases unmatched: 9. The V gene's germline CDR1 is SGHDN and CDR2 FVKESK. This CDR3 is built from 16 residues. The CDR3, as DNA: TGTGCCAGCAGTTACCTCGGACAGGGGGCGTCCGGGGAGCTGTTTTTT. Translation gives CASSYLGQGASGELFF.

This clonotype came up many times. The V call is TRBV2, the J call TRBJ2-5, with D possibly matching TRBD2 (5 bases). CDR1 is SNHLY and CDR2 is FYNNEI in the germline V gene. Trimming pared 3 bases from V and 8 bases from J, leaving 13 bases between. This CDR3 has 13 residues. CDR3 amino acids: CASSDVGLLTQYF. CDR3 sequence (DNA): TGTGCCAGCAGTGACGTAGGACTCTTAACCCAGTACTTC.

There are a few counts of this clonotype. The gene calls are TRBV18 and TRBJ1-2; perhaps TRBD1 as D (6 bases). Trimming stripped 4 bases from V and 3 bases from J, with 12 bases between. Germline-derived CDR1 and CDR2 are KGHSH and LQKENI. This CDR3 has 14 residues. The CDR3 here is CASSLQGFHYGYTF. CDR3 in DNA: TGTGCCAGCTCACTACAGGGTTTTCACTATGGCTACACCTTC.

At least ten counts were recorded for this clonotype. The chain is built from TRBV2 and TRBJ2-5; D is ambiguous. CDR1 is SNHLY and CDR2 is FYNNEI in the germline V gene. Deletions cut 4 bases from V and 10 bases from J, with 7 bases between. The CDR3 is 10 residues long. Here the CDR3 DNA reads TGTGCCAGCAGTGGATTTGGCCAGTACTTC. Translating it yields CASSGFGQYF.

The table lists this clonotype with many counts. V gene TRBV28 combines with J gene TRBJ2-7; D is possibly TRBD1 (5 bases). The CDR3 is 17 residues long. V was pared by 10 bases and J by 2 bases, with 27 bases between. Looked up from germline, CDR1 is MDHEN and CDR2 is SYDVKM. The CDR3 loop is CATSPPVGQLRAYEQYF. As DNA, the CDR3 is TGTGCCACCTCCCCCCCGGTCGGACAACTTCGGGCCTACGAGCAGTACTTC.

There are many counts of this clonotype. The chain employs TRBV27 and TRBJ1-1; D remains unclear. V lost 1 base and J lost 1, with 4 bases in between. CDR1 and CDR2 (germline): MNHEY, SMNVEV (reference sequence). This CDR3 is built from 13 residues. DNA of the CDR3: TGTGCCAGCAGTTTATTAGGGAACACTGAAGCTTTCTTT. Translated, it gives CASSLLGNTEAFF.

This clonotype was recorded at least ten times. The J gene is TRBJ1-2, the V gene TRBV7-3, with D unclear. V was pared by 5 bases and J by 0 bases, with 13 bases between. This CDR3 contains 15 residues. Germline CDR1 SGHTA, CDR2 FQGTGA. The CDR3 DNA reads as TGTGCCAGCAGCGATTTTATTACAGCTAACTATGGCTACACCTTC. Translation: CASSDFITANYGYTF.

This clonotype was observed a handful of times. The chain employs TRBV7-9 and TRBJ2-7; D may be TRBD1 or TRBD2 (5 bases each). The CDR3 totals 14 residues. Germline CDR1 is SEHNR and CDR2 is FQNEAQ (reference sequence). The V and J ends lost 5 bases and 2 bases respectively, with 13 bases between them. The CDR3 sequence is CASSDGTPTYEQYF. CDR3 coding DNA: TGTGCCAGCAGCGACGGGACCCCTACCTACGAGCAGTACTTC. Complete variable domain (other parts from reference TRBV7-9 and TRBJ2-7): DTGVSQNPRHKITKRGQNVTFRCDPISEHNRLYWYRQTLGQGPEFLTYFQNEAQLEKSRLLSDRFSAERPKGSFSTLEIQRTEQGDSAMYLCASSDGTPTYEQYFGPGTRLTVT.

The V and J genes are TRBV20-1 and TRBJ1-1; perhaps TRBD1 as D (5 bases). V lost 1 base to trimming and J lost 1 base, with 13 bases between them. Germline assignment: CDR1 DFQATT and CDR2 SNEGSKA (reference sequence). CDR3 length equals 15 residues. CDR3 residues: CSARVSGTSNTEAFF. DNA of the CDR3: TGCAGTGCTAGAGTGTCCGGGACTTCGAACACTGAAGCTTTCTTT.

This clonotype appeared many times. This chain uses TRBV20-1 with TRBJ2-7; D gene uncertain. The CDR3 sequence is 15 residues long. Germline V gene lookup returns CDR1 DFQATT and CDR2 SNEGSKA (reference sequence). With 3 bases removed from V and 5 bases from J, the gap between germline ends came to 20 bases. The DNA of the CDR3 is TGCAGTGCTAGTATTGGAGTTGTTGAAATCGACGAGCAGTACTTC. It yields the protein CSASIGVVEIDEQYF.

This clonotype was counted a few times. The chain links TRBV7-8 to TRBJ2-5; tentatively, D is TRBD1 or TRBD2 (6 bases each). V was cut by 2 bases and J by 0 bases, with 13 bases left in between. The CDR3 is made up of 16 amino acids. Germline V gene data show CDR1 as SGHVS and CDR2 as FQNEAQ. CDR3 DNA: TGTGCCAGCAGCTTATGGGCAGGGGAGGACCAAGAGACCCAGTACTTC. Its protein product is CASSLWAGEDQETQYF.

This chain uses TRBV3-1 with TRBJ2-5; 12 bases map to TRBD2. The junction had 3 bases not matched to a gene; V was cut back by 1 base and J by 6 bases. This CDR3 spans 15 amino acids. Germline-derived CDR1 and CDR2 are LGHDT and YNNKEL (reference sequence). CDR3: CASSQGTSGTQTQYF. In DNA form, the CDR3 reads TGTGCCAGCAGCCAAGGGACTAGCGGGACGCAGACCCAGTACTTC.